Presented here are 6 T cell receptor beta chains from one specimen sequenced in a study of blood T cell repertoires in COVID-19. TCRdb's copy holds only in-frame clones and misses some; the assay was immunoSEQ multiplex PCR. The repertoire holds approximately 320,000 clones, with 90% as singletons. Sequencing input: PBMCs or T cells enriched from blood (not recorded which). Source of these receptors: a man in his 60s who had recovered from COVID-19.

The rearrangement joins TRBV5-1 to TRBJ1-2; D is uncertain. Germline assignment: CDR1 SGHRS and CDR2 YFSETQ. CDR3 size: 14 residues. Deletions cut 3 bases from V and 0 bases from J, with 9 bases between. As DNA, the CDR3 is TGCGCCAGCAGCTACCTTGCAGCTAACTATGGCTACACCTTC. It translates to CASSYLAANYGYTF.

This rearrangement joins TRBV27 to TRBJ1-5; D is unclear. This CDR3 has 17 residues. The ends were cut back, 5 bases at V and 0 bases at J, with 17 bases in the middle. Germline V CDR1 and CDR2: MNHEY, SMNVEV (reference sequence). CDR3 coding DNA: TGTGCCAGCAGTCCCTTTGGAAGGAGAAATAGCAATCAGCCCCAGCATTTT. Translating it yields CASSPFGRRNSNQPQHF.

The chain has TRBV7-9 and TRBJ2-1, with TRBD1 identical over 7 bases. Germline V lookup: CDR1 SEHNR, CDR2 FQNEAQ (reference sequence). The V segment lost 5 bases and the J segment 5 bases; nucleotides outside the gene matches: 9. This CDR3 is 15 amino acids long. Here the CDR3 DNA reads TGTGCCAGCAGCCGATTCGATGACAGGGACAATGAGCAGTTCTTC. It is translated as CASSRFDDRDNEQFF.

This clone has a handful of counts. This sample includes further DNA sequences coding for the same CDR3. This chain joins TRBV5-8 and TRBJ2-1; a weak D match, TRBD1 (7 bases). V was shortened by 3 bases and J by 5 bases, with 15 bases between the two germline ends. The CDR3 is 15 residues long. The germline gives CDR1 SGHTS, CDR2 YDEGEE. CDR3 in amino acids: CASSWAGQSHNEQFF. The CDR3 bases are TGTGCCAGCAGCTGGGCGGGACAGTCGCACAATGAGCAGTTCTTC.

The chain is built from TRBV19 and TRBJ1-5; possible D gene TRBD1, 5 bases. This CDR3 region has 15 residues. Germline V gives CDR1 LNHDA, CDR2 SQIVND (reference sequence). V was cut by 4 bases and J by 0 bases, with 10 bases left in between. CDR3 sequence reads: CASSNAGRSNQPQHF. CDR3 DNA sequence: TGTGCCAGTAGTAATGCGGGGCGTAGCAATCAGCCCCAGCATTTT. The full variable domain, with the rest looked up from reference TRBV19 and TRBJ1-5, is DGGITQSPKYLFRKEGQNVTLSCEQNLNHDAMYWYRQDPGQGLRLIYYSQIVNDFQKGDIAEGYSVSREKKESFPLTVTSAQKNPTAFYLCASSNAGRSNQPQHFGDGTRLSIL.

The rearrangement links TRBV9 to TRBJ2-1; the match to TRBD1 covers 9 bases. The CDR3 sequence is 15 residues long. CDR1 SGDLS and CDR2 YYNGEE come from the germline V gene. Trimming cost V 3 bases and J 4 bases; bases outside gene matches: 5. The CDR3 sequence: CASSAGTGLYNEQFF. The CDR3, as DNA: TGTGCCAGCAGCGCCGGGACAGGGTTGTACAATGAGCAGTTCTTC.